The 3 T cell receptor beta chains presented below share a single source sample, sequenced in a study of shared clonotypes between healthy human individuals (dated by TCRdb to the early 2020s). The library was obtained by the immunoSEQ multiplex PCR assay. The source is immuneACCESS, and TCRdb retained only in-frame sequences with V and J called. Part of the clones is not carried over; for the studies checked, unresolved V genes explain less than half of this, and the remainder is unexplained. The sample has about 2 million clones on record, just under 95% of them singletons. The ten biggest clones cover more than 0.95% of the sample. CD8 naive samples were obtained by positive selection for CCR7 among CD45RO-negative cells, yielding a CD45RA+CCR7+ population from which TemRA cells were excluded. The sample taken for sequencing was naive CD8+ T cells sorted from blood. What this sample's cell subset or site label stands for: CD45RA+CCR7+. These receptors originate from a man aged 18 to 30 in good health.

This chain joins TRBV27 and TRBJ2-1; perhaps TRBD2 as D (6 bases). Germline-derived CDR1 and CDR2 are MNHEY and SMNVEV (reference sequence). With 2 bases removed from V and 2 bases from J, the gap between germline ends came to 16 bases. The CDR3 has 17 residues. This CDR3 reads CASSLVASALAYNEQFF. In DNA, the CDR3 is TGTGCCAGCAGTTTAGTCGCTAGCGCCTTAGCCTACAATGAGCAGTTCTTC.

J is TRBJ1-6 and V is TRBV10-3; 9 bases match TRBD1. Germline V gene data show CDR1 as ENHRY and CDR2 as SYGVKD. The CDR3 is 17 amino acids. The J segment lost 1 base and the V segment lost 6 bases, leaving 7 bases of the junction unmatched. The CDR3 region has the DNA TGTGCCATCAGCCCGGGACAGGGTTTATCCTATAATTCACCCCTCCACTTT. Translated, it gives CAISPGQGLSYNSPLHF.

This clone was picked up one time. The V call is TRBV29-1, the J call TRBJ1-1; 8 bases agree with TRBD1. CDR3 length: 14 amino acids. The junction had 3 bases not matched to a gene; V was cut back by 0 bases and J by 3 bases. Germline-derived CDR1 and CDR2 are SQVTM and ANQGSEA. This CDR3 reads CSVEDMDRDTEAFF. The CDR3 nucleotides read TGCAGCGTTGAAGATATGGACAGGGACACTGAAGCTTTCTTT.